The 26 T cell receptor beta chains reported below all come from one sample, sequenced in a study of T-cell reconstitution after alpha-beta-depleted transplantation in children. The authors prepared the TCRbeta library with unique molecular identifiers. TCRdb used MiXCR to reprocess the PCR reads, holding one entry per CDR3 protein. In the table there are 600,000 to 800,000 distinct CDR3 sequences, approximately 14% of which are singletons. The sample here was PBMCs, taken before TCRalphabeta/CD19-depleted stem cell transplant. The receptors were sampled from a girl aged 2 to 10 with congenital amegakaryocytic thrombocytopenia, due to receive a stem cell transplant.

In this sample, this clonotype turned up many times. The chain carries TRBV20-1 and TRBJ2-1; the match to TRBD2 covers 9 bases. CDR3 length: 14 residues. The germline V gene has CDR1 DFQATT and CDR2 SNEGSKA (reference sequence). V lost 5 bases to trimming and J lost 2 bases; unmatched junction nucleotides: 4. The CDR3 is CSACSGGAYNEQFF. As DNA, the CDR3 is TGCAGTGCTTGTAGCGGGGGCGCCTACAATGAGCAGTTCTTC.

The J gene is TRBJ1-5, the V gene TRBV15; D is undetermined. Trimming took off 0 bases at V and 4 bases at J, with 10 bases between the two ends. Per germline, CDR1 LNHNV and CDR2 YYDKDF (reference sequence). The CDR3 is made up of 15 amino acids. In nucleotides, the CDR3 is TGTGCCACCAGCAGAGAAGGTCTGAGTAATCAGCCCCAGCATTTT. Encoded protein: CATSREGLSNQPQHF.

There are many counts of this clonotype. The chain carries TRBV20-1 and TRBJ1-2; a possible D gene is TRBD1 (5 bases). The CDR3 is made up of 13 amino acids. Germline CDR1 reads DFQATT; CDR2 reads SNEGSKA (reference sequence). The V end was cut by 4 bases, the J end by 1 base, with 10 bases between. The CDR3 reads CSAIGGINYGYTF. The CDR3 DNA sequence: TGCAGTGCTATCGGGGGGATTAACTATGGCTACACCTTC.

This clonotype was observed many times. The chain employs TRBV24-1 and TRBJ2-1; TRBD1 matches 9 bases. CDR3 size: 13 residues. V lost 7 bases and J lost 10; bases outside the gene matches: 7. Germline V gene sequence: CDR1 KGHDR, CDR2 SFDVKD. DNA of the CDR3: TGTGCCACCAGCCCACAGGGGGCGCACGAGCAGTTCTTC. Its translation is CATSPQGAHEQFF.

The chain recombines TRBV12-3 or TRBV12-4 with TRBJ1-2; unclear D gene. V was trimmed by 3 bases and J by 4 bases, leaving 6 bases between them. CDR3 length: 12 residues. The CDR3 DNA reads as TGTGCCAGCAGTTTCGCACGCTATGGCTACACCTTC. This translates into CASSFARYGYTF.

This clonotype came up a few times. This chain joins TRBV7-9 and TRBJ2-2; 7 bases are a match to TRBD1. V shed 4 bases, J shed 11 bases, and the junction held 4 bases outside the gene matches. The germline CDR1 and CDR2 sequences are SEHNR and FQNEAQ (reference sequence). This CDR3 is 12 amino acids long. The DNA for the CDR3 is TGTGCCAGCAGCTCCCGACAGGGCGAGCTGTTTTTT. It specifies CASSSRQGELFF.

The table lists this clonotype with many counts. This chain's CDR3 is CASSYSGGGTEAFF. As DNA, the CDR3 is TGTGCCAGCAGTTACTCGGGAGGGGGCACTGAAGCTTTCTTT. This rearrangement joins TRBV6-5 to TRBJ1-1, with D tentatively TRBD1 (6 bases). CDR1 is MNHEY, CDR2 SVGAGI, per germline. Trimming took 0 bases from V and 4 from J, leaving 9 bases between them. This CDR3 spans 14 amino acids.

This clonotype was observed a few times. CDR3 bases: TGTGCCAGCTCATACCGGTCAGTGACTCACTTCTCCTACGAGCAGTACTTC. Translation: CASSYRSVTHFSYEQYF. The chain uses TRBV18 and TRBJ2-7; D gene ambiguous. The CDR3 is 17 amino acids. Germline CDR1 is KGHSH and CDR2 is LQKENI. Trimming stripped 5 bases from V and 0 bases from J, with 20 bases between.

A word on this clonotype: A far larger clone differs by one base, so this is likely a read error. The chain links TRBV7-8 to TRBJ2-7; D might be TRBD2 (6 bases). Germline V gives CDR1 SGHVS, CDR2 FQNEAQ. The CDR3 covers 13 residues. CDR3 in amino acids: CASSPGTDYAQYF. CDR3 bases: TGTGCCAGCAGCCCCGGGACGGACTACGCGCAGTACTTC.

There are many counts of this clonotype. The chain couples TRBV5-1 to TRBJ1-1; 7 bases line up with TRBD1. Germline V CDR1 and CDR2: SGHRS, YFSETQ. With 5 bases clipped from V and 7 bases from J, the junction kept 2 bases outside the gene matches. CDR3 length equals 11 residues. The CDR3 nucleotides are TGCGCCAGCAGAGGACAGGTTGAAGCTTTCTTT. The encoded protein is CASRGQVEAFF.

This clonotype turned up a few times. This chain connects TRBV11-2 to TRBJ2-5, with 7 bases that match TRBD1. Germline lookup yields CDR1 SGHAT and CDR2 FQNNGV. The CDR3 totals 14 residues. Unmatched junction bases numbered 8, after V lost 5 bases and J lost 5 bases. DNA of the CDR3: TGTGCCAGCAGCAGAACAGGGGCTAGGGAGACCCAGTACTTC. Protein: CASSRTGARETQYF. The entire variable domain, with the rest obtained from reference TRBV11-2 and TRBJ2-5, is as follows: EAGVAQSPRYKIIEKRQSVAFWCNPISGHATLYWYQQILGQGPKLLIQFQNNGVVDDSQLPKDRFSAERLKGVDSTLKIQPAKLEDSAVYLCASSRTGARETQYFGPGTRLLVL.

This clonotype occurred many times. CDR3 coding DNA: TGTGCCAGCAGTTACTCGCTGGGGGGTCCCGATACGCAGTATTTT. Its protein product is CASSYSLGGPDTQYF. This chain links TRBV6-5 with TRBJ2-3, with TRBD2 as a possible D gene (6 bases). CDR3 length equals 15 residues. Germline CDR1 reads MNHEY; CDR2 reads SVGAGI. V gave up 0 bases and J gave up 6 bases, with 13 bases separating them.

This chain's CDR3 is CASSVTRDPTGELFF. In nucleotides, the CDR3 is TGTGCCAGCAGCGTGACCCGGGACCCCACCGGGGAGCTGTTTTTT. The chain is built from TRBV5-4 and TRBJ2-2; D assignment may be TRBD1 or TRBD2 (5 bases each). This CDR3 contains 15 residues. The V end lost 4 bases, the J end lost 4 bases, and 14 bases lay between the germline ends. CDR1 is SGHNT and CDR2 is YYREEE in the germline V gene (reference sequence).

In this sample, this clonotype turned up many times. This chain uses TRBV20-1 with TRBJ1-1; tentative D call: TRBD1 (6 bases). The germline V and J ends were trimmed by 2 bases and 6 bases, with 19 bases remaining between them. Germline CDR1 and CDR2: DFQATT and SNEGSKA (reference sequence). This CDR3 contains 15 residues. The CDR3 DNA follows: TGCAGTGCTAGAATGTCATCACAGGGAGTTTCTGAAGCTTTCTTT. It translates to CSARMSSQGVSEAFF.

The gene calls are TRBV20-1 and TRBJ2-7, with 7 nucleotides matching TRBD1. Germline V lookup: CDR1 DFQATT, CDR2 SNEGSKA (reference sequence). Trimming at V came to 5 bases and at J to 0 bases, leaving 7 bases not matched to a gene. This CDR3 is 14 amino acids long. The CDR3 protein is CSAEGALSSYEQYF. The DNA for the CDR3 is TGCAGTGCTGAGGGGGCCCTGAGCTCCTACGAGCAGTACTTC.

The sample holds a few counts of this clonotype. CDR3 region: CASKRRGQGYQETQYF. The CDR3 nucleotides read TGTGCCAGCAAACGACGCGGACAGGGGTACCAAGAGACCCAGTACTTC. The rearrangement uses TRBV2 and TRBJ2-5, with 9 bases lining up with TRBD1. The V segment lost 7 bases and the J segment 0 bases; nucleotides outside the gene matches: 9. Germline values: CDR1 SNHLY, CDR2 FYNNEI. The length of the CDR3 is 16 residues.

This clonotype was seen repeatedly, ten times or more. The CDR3 region has the DNA TGTGCCAGCAGCTTCGCTAGCGGGGGCCAAGAGACCCAGTACTTC. Amino acids: CASSFASGGQETQYF. The chain uses TRBV7-7 and TRBJ2-5; 10 bases match TRBD2. After removal of 3 bases from V and 1 base from J, the junction contained 2 bases not matched to a gene. The CDR3 is 15 amino acids. The V gene's germline CDR1 is SSHAT and CDR2 FNYEAQ (reference sequence).

This clonotype was found many times. The chain has TRBV7-8 and TRBJ2-1, with D possibly matching TRBD2 (6 bases). The CDR3 is made up of 14 amino acids. Germline CDR1 SGHVS, CDR2 FQNEAQ. V was clipped by 2 bases and J by 10 bases, with 15 bases between them. The CDR3 spells CASSLMGTLAEQFF. CDR3 DNA: TGTGCCAGCAGCTTAATGGGGACCCTAGCGGAGCAGTTCTTC.

This clonotype was detected ten times or more. The chain employs TRBV12-3 or TRBV12-4 and TRBJ2-7; a weak D match, TRBD1 (6 bases). This CDR3 spans 15 amino acids. The V gene lost 5 bases and the J gene lost 2 bases, with 16 bases spanning the gap. CDR3 sequence: CASSPRSQGAYEQYF. The DNA of the CDR3 is TGTGCCAGCAGTCCCAGGTCACAGGGTGCCTACGAGCAGTACTTC.

In this sample, this clonotype turned up many times. This chain uses TRBV5-1 with TRBJ2-1, with a possible D match to TRBD2 (6 bases). The V gene's germline CDR1 is SGHRS and CDR2 YFSETQ. V was clipped by 4 bases and J by 0 bases, with 11 bases between them. CDR3 length equals 15 residues. CDR3 in amino acids: CASSTDGSSYNEQFF. The CDR3, as DNA: TGCGCCAGCAGCACCGACGGGAGCTCCTACAATGAGCAGTTCTTC.

This clonotype occurred many times. The chain links TRBV7-9 to TRBJ2-3; no firm D call. The CDR3 loop spans 13 amino acids. V lost 6 bases and J 3 bases, leaving 10 bases between the germline ends. Germline V gives CDR1 SEHNR, CDR2 FQNEAQ (reference sequence). The CDR3 region has the DNA TGTGCCAGCAGAAAGGCCGGAACAGATACGCAGTATTTT. Translation gives CASRKAGTDTQYF.

The genes are TRBV7-9 and TRBJ2-2, with TRBD1 as a possible D gene (8 bases). This CDR3 has 15 amino acids. Germline V CDR1 and CDR2: SEHNR, FQNEAQ (reference sequence). The ends were cut back, 5 bases at V and 3 bases at J, with 13 bases in the middle. CDR3 DNA: TGTGCCAGCAGCCAAACAGGGGGGGACACCGGGGAGCTGTTTTTT. Amino acids: CASSQTGGDTGELFF.

This clonotype was recorded at least ten times. The chain uses TRBV7-3 and TRBJ2-1; no clear D. The ends were cut back, 5 bases at V and 5 bases at J, with 13 bases in the middle. There are 14 residues in the CDR3. CDR1 is SGHTA and CDR2 is FQGTGA in the germline V gene. The CDR3 loop is CASSRPEAHNEQFF. The CDR3 DNA reads TGTGCCAGCAGCCGCCCAGAAGCGCACAATGAGCAGTTCTTC.

There are many counts of this clonotype. The V gene is TRBV10-2, the J gene TRBJ2-7; TRBD1 is a possible D gene (6 bases). The V gene lost 4 bases and the J gene lost 2 bases, with 12 bases spanning the gap. This CDR3 region has 14 residues. CDR1 is WSHSY and CDR2 is SAAADI in the germline V gene. The CDR3 loop is CASSANRATYEQYF. CDR3 nucleotides: TGCGCCAGCAGTGCAAACAGGGCCACCTACGAGCAGTACTTC.

This clonotype was counted at least ten times. The chain carries TRBV29-1 and TRBJ2-2; the D gene is possibly TRBD2 (5 bases). This CDR3 is built from 13 residues. CDR1 is SQVTM, CDR2 ANQGSEA, per germline. The ends were cut back, 6 bases at V and 7 bases at J, with 15 bases in the middle. CDR3: CSVSDPAGGELFF. In nucleotides, the CDR3 is TGCAGCGTGAGTGACCCGGCGGGCGGGGAGCTGTTTTTT.

This clonotype was counted many times. The chain has TRBV5-1 and TRBJ2-5; D is ambiguous. The CDR3 consists of 13 residues. V dropped 4 bases and J dropped 2 bases, with 9 bases sitting between them. Germline V gene data show CDR1 as SGHRS and CDR2 as YFSETQ. CDR3 DNA: TGCGCCAGCAGCGAGGTACTGCAAGAGACCCAGTACTTC. Protein: CASSEVLQETQYF.